This is a list of T cell receptor beta chains from one sample in a study of T cell repertoires in cytomegalovirus infection. Using its own MiXCR run on the reads, TCRdb lists one record per CDR3 protein. Among approximately 140,000 distinct CDR3 sequences listed, 7% to 9.5% were seen once. The sequencing sample was made of PBMCs. Every receptor here comes from a human donor in good health (CMV status not recorded). Some clones in this sample may be carry-over from other donors' samples. Each CDR3 is given with its conserved first and last residue. D genes are given only for firm matches. Some rows mark clone size as missing; the rest say once, few, many or name a class of expanded clone.

V: TRBV6-2/TRBV6-3; J: TRBJ2-2; size: many; D: NA; CDR3: CASRGSANTGELFF; DNA: TGTGCCAGCAGAGGCTCAGCGAACACCGGGGAGCTGTTTTTT
V: TRBV2; J: TRBJ1-2; size: NA; D: NA; CDR3: CASISEVRYGYTF; DNA: TGTGCCAGCATCAGCGAGGTTCGGTATGGCTACACCTTC
V: TRBV28; J: TRBJ2-3; size: NA; D: NA; CDR3: CASSSFRDPTDTQYF; DNA: TGTGCCAGCAGTTCATTTAGGGATCCCACAGATACGCAGTATTTT
V: TRBV29-1; J: TRBJ2-1; size: many; D: NA; CDR3: CSGLKGKGYNEQFF; DNA: TGCAGCGGCCTGAAAGGGAAGGGCTACAATGAGCAGTTCTTC
V: TRBV10-3; J: TRBJ1-1; size: many; D: TRBD1; CDR3: CATGGGEDTEAFF; DNA: TGTGCCACCGGAGGGGGCGAAGATACTGAAGCTTTCTTT
V: TRBV28; J: TRBJ1-5; size: NA; D: TRBD1; CDR3: CASSLAGTGRNQPQHF; DNA: TGTGCCAGCAGTCTGGCCGGGACAGGGAGAAATCAGCCCCAGCATTTT
V: TRBV30; J: TRBJ1-1; size: NA; D: TRBD1; CDR3: CAWSPPGTANTEAFF; DNA: TGTGCCTGGAGTCCCCCCGGGACAGCGAACACTGAAGCTTTCTTT
V: TRBV7-2; J: TRBJ1-2; size: many; D: NA; CDR3: CASSSRVDYTF; DNA: TGTGCCAGCAGCTCAAGAGTAGACTACACCTTC
V: TRBV28; J: TRBJ2-5; size: many; D: NA; CDR3: CASSFAGDQETQYF; DNA: TGTGCCAGCAGTTTTGCGGGCGACCAAGAGACCCAGTACTTC
V: TRBV2; J: TRBJ1-5; size: few; D: NA; CDR3: CASSEGVSGNQPQHF; DNA: TGTGCCAGCAGTGAAGGGGTGAGTGGCAATCAGCCCCAGCATTTT
V: TRBV20-1; J: TRBJ2-3; size: few; D: NA; CDR3: CSATRTDTQYF; DNA: TGCAGTGCCACTAGAACTGATACGCAGTATTTT
V: TRBV2; J: TRBJ2-7; size: NA; D: NA; CDR3: CASGLKYEQYF; DNA: TGTGCCAGCGGGCTGAAATACGAGCAGTACTTC
V: TRBV19; J: TRBJ2-1; size: many; D: TRBD2; CDR3: CASSETSGGSSEQFF; DNA: TGTGCCAGTAGCGAAACTAGCGGGGGGTCCTCCGAGCAGTTCTTC
V: TRBV4-1; J: TRBJ2-3; size: few; D: NA; CDR3: CASSQDQGRRTDTQYF; DNA: TGCGCCAGCAGCCAAGATCAAGGGCGGCGGACAGATACGCAGTATTTT
V: TRBV20-1; J: TRBJ2-2; size: NA; D: NA; CDR3: CSATGRSNTGELFF; DNA: TGCAGTGCCACAGGGCGGAGCAACACCGGGGAGCTGTTTTTT
V: TRBV29-1; J: TRBJ1-2; size: NA; D: TRBD1; CDR3: CSVEDFETGGTYTF; DNA: TGCAGCGTTGAAGATTTTGAAACAGGGGGAACCTACACCTTC
V: TRBV20-1; J: TRBJ1-4; size: many; D: NA; CDR3: CSARTDSSNEKLFF; DNA: TGCAGTGCTAGAACGGACAGTTCTAATGAAAAACTGTTTTTT
V: TRBV24-1; J: TRBJ2-1; size: many; D: TRBD1; CDR3: CATSELDRDNEQFF; DNA: TGTGCCACCAGTGAACTGGACAGGGACAATGAGCAGTTCTTC
V: TRBV29-1; J: TRBJ2-1; size: NA; D: NA; CDR3: CSVRLLSSYNEQFF; DNA: TGCAGCGTTAGACTCTTGAGCTCCTACAATGAGCAGTTCTTC
V: TRBV20-1; J: TRBJ2-1; size: NA; D: NA; CDR3: CSARDESGGPRSYNEQFF; DNA: TGCAGTGCTAGAGATGAGTCGGGGGGCCCGAGGTCCTACAATGAGCAGTTCTTC
V: TRBV2; J: TRBJ1-1; size: many; D: NA; CDR3: CASSVSGANTEAFF; DNA: TGTGCCAGCAGTGTCTCGGGGGCGAACACTGAAGCTTTCTTT
V: TRBV18; J: TRBJ2-3; size: NA; D: NA; CDR3: CASSKGVSTDTQYF; DNA: TGTGCCAGCTCTAAGGGGGTCAGCACAGATACGCAGTATTTT
V: TRBV3-1; J: TRBJ2-7; size: many; D: NA; CDR3: CASSQVGGGLLEQYF; DNA: TGTGCCAGCAGCCAAGTAGGGGGGGGACTCCTCGAGCAGTACTTC
V: TRBV6-2/TRBV6-3; J: TRBJ1-2; size: many; D: NA; CDR3: CASSPRLGADYGYTF; DNA: TGTGCCAGCAGCCCAAGGTTGGGCGCTGACTATGGCTACACCTTC
V: TRBV12-3/TRBV12-4; J: TRBJ2-1; size: many; D: TRBD1; CDR3: CASSRTGQSFNSYNEQFF; DNA: TGTGCCAGCAGTCGCACGGGACAGTCCTTTAACTCCTACAATGAGCAGTTCTTC
V: TRBV20-1; J: TRBJ1-1; size: NA; D: NA; CDR3: CSADLTAFF; DNA: TGCAGTGCGGACCTCACAGCTTTCTTT